This record looks at one TCR beta chain sequence and its context. The antigen is unknown. Trimming stripped 2 bases from V and 7 bases from J, with 8 bases between. The CDR3 contains 12 residues. Per germline, CDR1 SGHDT and CDR2 YYEEEE. These data originate in a study of PD-1 blockade in classical Hodgkin lymphoma. General observations from the study: Baseline diversity was lower in partial responders and progressors than complete responders. The origin of the repertoire differences remains undefined, with disease activity or prior therapy as possible causes.

Clones were sequenced by immunoSEQ multiplex PCR, and TCRdb holds only the in-frame ones, with some missing. There are several thousand clones in the sample; approximately 86% occur only once, and around two fifths lies in the top ten. Time point described: cycle 4 day 1 (C4D1), after 6 weeks of nivolumab. Each patient's relapse followed autologous stem cell transplantation, and brentuximab vedotin exposure varied. Best responses fell into complete response, partial response or progressive disease. Here the sequenced sample was peripheral blood mononuclear cells (PBMCs), taken before the fourth cycle of nivolumab. The chain couples TRBV5-6 to TRBJ2-3; D gene ambiguous. This receptor was taken from a human donor with classical Hodgkin lymphoma. The CDR3 is CASSLVRNTQYF. CDR3 DNA sequence: TGTGCCAGCAGCTTAGTCCGAAATACGCAGTATTTT.